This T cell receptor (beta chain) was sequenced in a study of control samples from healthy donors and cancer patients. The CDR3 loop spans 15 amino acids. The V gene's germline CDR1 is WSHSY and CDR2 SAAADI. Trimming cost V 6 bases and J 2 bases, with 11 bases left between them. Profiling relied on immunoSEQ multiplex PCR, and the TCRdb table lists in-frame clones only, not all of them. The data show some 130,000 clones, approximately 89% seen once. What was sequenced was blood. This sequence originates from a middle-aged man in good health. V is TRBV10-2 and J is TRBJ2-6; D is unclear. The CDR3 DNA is TGCGCCAGCAGGGGGTTCGTCCCTGGGGCCAACGTCCTGACTTTC. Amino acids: CASRGFVPGANVLTF.